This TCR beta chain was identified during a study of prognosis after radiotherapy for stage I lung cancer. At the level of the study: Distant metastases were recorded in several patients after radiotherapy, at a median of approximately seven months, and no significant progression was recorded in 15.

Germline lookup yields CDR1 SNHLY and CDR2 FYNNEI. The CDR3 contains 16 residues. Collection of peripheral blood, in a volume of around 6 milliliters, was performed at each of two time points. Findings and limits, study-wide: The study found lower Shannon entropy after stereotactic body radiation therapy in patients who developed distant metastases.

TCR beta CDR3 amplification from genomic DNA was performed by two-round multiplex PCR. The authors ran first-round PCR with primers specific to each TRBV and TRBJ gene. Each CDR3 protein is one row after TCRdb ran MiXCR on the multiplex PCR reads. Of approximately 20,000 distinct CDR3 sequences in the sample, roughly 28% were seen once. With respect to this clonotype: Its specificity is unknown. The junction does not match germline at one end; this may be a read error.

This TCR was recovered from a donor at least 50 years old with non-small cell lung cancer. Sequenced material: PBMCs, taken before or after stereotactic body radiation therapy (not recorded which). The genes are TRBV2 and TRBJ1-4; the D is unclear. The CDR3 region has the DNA TGTGCCCGCAGAGGAAACCAACAGACAATCAATGAAAAACTGTTTTTT. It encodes CARRGNQQTINEKLFF. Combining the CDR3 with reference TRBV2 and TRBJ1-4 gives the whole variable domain EPEVTQTPSHQVTQMGQEVILRCVPISNHLYFYWYRQILGQKVEFLVSFYNNEISEKSEIFDDQFSVERPDGSNFTLKIRSTKLEDSAMYFCARRGNQQTINEKLFFGSGTQLSVL.